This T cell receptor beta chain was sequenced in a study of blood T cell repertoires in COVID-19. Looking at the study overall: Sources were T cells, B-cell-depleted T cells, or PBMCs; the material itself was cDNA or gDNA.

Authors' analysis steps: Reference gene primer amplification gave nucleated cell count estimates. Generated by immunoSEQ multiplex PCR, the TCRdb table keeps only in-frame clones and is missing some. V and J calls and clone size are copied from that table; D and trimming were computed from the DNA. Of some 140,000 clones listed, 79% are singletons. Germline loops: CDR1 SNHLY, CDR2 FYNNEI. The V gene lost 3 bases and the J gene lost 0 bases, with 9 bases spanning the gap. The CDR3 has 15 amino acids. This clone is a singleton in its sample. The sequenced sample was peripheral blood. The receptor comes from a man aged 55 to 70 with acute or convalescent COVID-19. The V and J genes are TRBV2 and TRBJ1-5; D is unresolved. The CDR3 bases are TGTGCCAGCAGTGAGTGGAGAGGTAGCAATCAGCCCCAGCATTTT. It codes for CASSEWRGSNQPQHF.